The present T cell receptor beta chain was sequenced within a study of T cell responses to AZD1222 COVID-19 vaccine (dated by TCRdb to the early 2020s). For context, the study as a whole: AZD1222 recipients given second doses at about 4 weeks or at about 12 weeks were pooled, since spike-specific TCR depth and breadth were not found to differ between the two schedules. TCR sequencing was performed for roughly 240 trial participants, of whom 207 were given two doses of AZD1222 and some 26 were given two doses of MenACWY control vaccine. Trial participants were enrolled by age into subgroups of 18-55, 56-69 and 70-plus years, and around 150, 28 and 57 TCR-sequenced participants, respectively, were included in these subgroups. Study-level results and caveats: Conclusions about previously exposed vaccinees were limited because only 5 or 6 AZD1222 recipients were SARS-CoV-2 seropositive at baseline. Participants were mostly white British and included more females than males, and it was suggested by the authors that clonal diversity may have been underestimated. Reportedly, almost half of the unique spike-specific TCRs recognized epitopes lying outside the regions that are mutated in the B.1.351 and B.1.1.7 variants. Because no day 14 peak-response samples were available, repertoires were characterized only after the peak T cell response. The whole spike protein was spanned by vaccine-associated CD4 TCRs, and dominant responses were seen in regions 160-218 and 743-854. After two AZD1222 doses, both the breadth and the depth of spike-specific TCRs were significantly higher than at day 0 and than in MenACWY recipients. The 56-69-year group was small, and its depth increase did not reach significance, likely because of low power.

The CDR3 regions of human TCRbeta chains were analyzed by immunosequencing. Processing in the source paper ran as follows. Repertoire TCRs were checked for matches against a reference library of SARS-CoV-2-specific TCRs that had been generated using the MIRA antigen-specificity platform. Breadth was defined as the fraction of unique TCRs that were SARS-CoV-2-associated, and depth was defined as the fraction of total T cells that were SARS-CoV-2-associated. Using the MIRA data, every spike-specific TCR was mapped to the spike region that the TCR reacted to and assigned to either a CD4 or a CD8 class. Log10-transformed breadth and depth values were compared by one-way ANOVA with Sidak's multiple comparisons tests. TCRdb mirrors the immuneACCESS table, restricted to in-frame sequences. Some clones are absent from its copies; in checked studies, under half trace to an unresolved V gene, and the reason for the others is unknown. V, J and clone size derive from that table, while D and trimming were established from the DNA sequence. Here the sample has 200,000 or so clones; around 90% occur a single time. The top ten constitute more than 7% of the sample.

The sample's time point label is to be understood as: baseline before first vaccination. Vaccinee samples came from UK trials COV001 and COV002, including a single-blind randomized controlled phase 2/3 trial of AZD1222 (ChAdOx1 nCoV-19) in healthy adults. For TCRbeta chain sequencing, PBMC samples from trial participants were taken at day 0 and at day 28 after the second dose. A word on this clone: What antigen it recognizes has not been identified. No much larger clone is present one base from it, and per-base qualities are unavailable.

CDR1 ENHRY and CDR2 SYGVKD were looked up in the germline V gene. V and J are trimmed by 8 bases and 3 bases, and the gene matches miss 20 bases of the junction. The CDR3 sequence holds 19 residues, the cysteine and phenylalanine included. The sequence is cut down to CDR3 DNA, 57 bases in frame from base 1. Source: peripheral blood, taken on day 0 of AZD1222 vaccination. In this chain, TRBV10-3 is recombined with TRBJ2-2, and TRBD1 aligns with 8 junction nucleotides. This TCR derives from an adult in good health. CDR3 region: CAIGSGQGRHRGYTGELFF. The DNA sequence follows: TGTGCCATCGGATCCGGACAGGGAAGGCATCGGGGGTACACCGGGGAGCTGTTTTTT.